One sample yielded the 29 T cell receptor beta chains listed below, sequenced in a study of T cells in Graves' hyperthyroidism and ophthalmopathy. Amplified TCR beta CDR3 regions derived from RNA transcripts. The HTBI set primed first-round TCR CDR3 RT-PCR. One entry per CDR3 protein results from TCRdb running MiXCR on the multiplex PCR reads. The sample comprises almost 500,000 distinct CDR3 sequences, less than 25% of which are singletons, and around 47% rests with the top ten. The source material was blood. The receptors here all came from a woman aged 70-85 years with Graves' ophthalmopathy.

To note about this clonotype: This clone may be a read error of a much larger clone one base away. The J gene is TRBJ2-1, the V gene TRBV11-2; the D call may be TRBD1 or TRBD2 (5 bases each). CDR1 is SGHAT, CDR2 FQNNGV, per germline. Trimming took 0 bases from V and 5 from J, leaving 14 bases between them. The CDR3 spans 16 residues. For the CDR3, the DNA is TGTGCCAGCAGCTTAGAACCCAGGGAGCTACACAATGAGCAGTTCTTC. It translates to CASSLEPRELHNEQFF.

The rearrangement links TRBV12-5 to TRBJ1-5, with TRBD1 matching over 9 bases. CDR3 size: 16 residues. Germline CDR1 and CDR2: LGHNT and FRNRAP. J gave up 0 bases and V 5 bases, and 5 bases lay outside the gene matches. The chain's CDR3 is CASGAGTGNSNQPQHF. DNA for the CDR3: TGTGCTAGTGGTGCCGGGACAGGGAATAGCAATCAGCCCCAGCATTTT.

For the CDR3, the DNA is TGTGCCAGCAGTGAAGGCCTAGCGGGAGGGTACACCGGGGAGCTGTTTTTT. It yields the protein CASSEGLAGGYTGELFF. The chain recombines TRBV2 with TRBJ2-2; TRBD2 matches 12 bases. Germline loops: CDR1 SNHLY, CDR2 FYNNEI. V was pared by 1 base and J by 3 bases, with 3 bases of the junction left unmatched. The CDR3 length is 17 residues.

In this sample, this clonotype turned up many times. The gene calls are TRBV28 and TRBJ2-7, with 8 bases identical to TRBD2. The CDR3 totals 13 residues. V shed 4 bases, J shed 4 bases, and the junction held 3 bases outside the gene matches. Germline V gene data show CDR1 as MDHEN and CDR2 as SYDVKM. This CDR3 reads CASSSGGEYEQYF. The DNA for the CDR3 is TGTGCCAGCAGTTCGGGGGGGGAATACGAGCAGTACTTC.

This clonotype was seen more than once but under ten times. This chain links TRBV20-1 with TRBJ2-2; 7 bases line up with TRBD1. CDR1 is DFQATT, CDR2 SNEGSKA, per germline (reference sequence). The CDR3 length is 15 residues. V was clipped by 0 bases and J by 4 bases; unmatched bases: 5. This chain's CDR3 is CSARDATGATGELFF. The CDR3 DNA is TGCAGTGCTAGAGACGCTACAGGGGCCACCGGGGAGCTGTTTTTT.

The chain is built from TRBV24-1 and TRBJ2-1, with TRBD1 matching over 7 bases. The germline V gene encodes CDR1 KGHDR and CDR2 SFDVKD. J was trimmed by 8 bases and V by 8 bases; bases with no gene match: 5. The CDR3 totals 12 residues. CDR3 sequence (DNA): TGTGCCACCACAGACAGGGCCGATGAGCAGTTCTTC. It encodes CATTDRADEQFF.

This clonotype appeared a few times. This rearrangement joins TRBV27 to TRBJ2-7; 7 bases match TRBD2. The germline V gene has CDR1 MNHEY and CDR2 SMNVEV (reference sequence). Trimming cost V 5 bases and J 5 bases; bases outside gene matches: 9. This CDR3 has 14 amino acids. The DNA for the CDR3 is TGTGCCAGCAGTCCGTCGCCCCGGGGGGACGAGCAGTACTTC. As protein: CASSPSPRGDEQYF.

This clonotype was detected a few times. The chain joins TRBV27 to TRBJ2-7; no clear D gene. CDR1 and CDR2 (germline): MNHEY, SMNVEV (reference sequence). This CDR3 has 14 amino acids. V lost 2 bases and J 3 bases, leaving 11 bases between the germline ends. The CDR3 region is CASSLIGSNYEQYF. CDR3 coding DNA: TGTGCCAGCAGTTTAATCGGCAGCAACTACGAGCAGTACTTC.

This clonotype was recorded at least ten times. The chain carries TRBV12-3 or TRBV12-4 and TRBJ1-1, with a possible D match to TRBD1 (6 bases). The CDR3 is 14 residues long. Trimming removed 7 bases at V and 3 bases at J, with 15 bases between. CDR3 DNA: TGTGCCAGCACCCAACAGGGATCCCACACTGAAGCTTTCTTT. This gives the protein CASTQQGSHTEAFF.

CDR3 in amino acids: CATSNPGRLNTEAFF. The CDR3 DNA is TGTGCCACCAGCAACCCGGGACGGCTGAACACTGAAGCTTTCTTT. The rearrangement uses TRBV15 and TRBJ1-1, with D possibly matching TRBD1 (5 bases). This CDR3 is built from 15 residues. With 4 bases removed from V and 0 bases from J, the gap between germline ends came to 12 bases. Germline values: CDR1 LNHNV, CDR2 YYDKDF (reference sequence).

The chain employs TRBV7-8 and TRBJ2-7, with D possibly being TRBD1 (5 bases). The CDR3 is 15 amino acids. V was shortened by 7 bases and J by 0 bases, with 16 bases between the two germline ends. Per the germline V gene, CDR1 is SGHVS and CDR2 is FQNEAQ. CDR3 region: CASTGQTVPSYEQYF. CDR3 sequence (DNA): TGTGCCAGCACCGGTCAGACAGTGCCCTCCTACGAGCAGTACTTC.

This clonotype turned up a few times. The V and J genes are TRBV10-3 and TRBJ2-5; 7 positions match TRBD1. This CDR3 spans 17 amino acids. V lost 3 bases and J lost 5; bases outside the gene matches: 15. CDR1 is ENHRY, CDR2 SYGVKD, per germline. CDR3: CAISDTTAGRGYETQYF. Written as DNA, the CDR3 is TGTGCCATCAGTGACACCACGGCGGGCAGGGGGTATGAGACCCAGTACTTC.

This sequence joins TRBV6-2 or TRBV6-3 and TRBJ2-7; 10 positions agree with TRBD1. The CDR3 length is 17 residues. The germline V gene encodes CDR1 MNHEY and CDR2 SVGEGT. V was clipped by 6 bases and J by 7 bases; unmatched bases: 18. The CDR3 here is CASSSGTGVGPIGEQYF. Here the CDR3 DNA reads TGTGCCAGCAGCTCCGGGACAGGGGTCGGTCCCATCGGGGAGCAGTACTTC.

This chain links TRBV12-3 or TRBV12-4 with TRBJ2-1; 7 positions agree with TRBD1. Trimming took 5 bases from V and 9 from J; bases not matched to a gene: 7. CDR3 length: 13 residues. CDR3 region: CASSTHRDSEQFF. The CDR3 bases are TGTGCCAGCAGTACTCACAGGGACAGTGAGCAGTTCTTC.

The chain couples TRBV6-1 to TRBJ2-7, with D maybe TRBD1 (6 bases). The V gene's germline CDR1 is MNHNS and CDR2 SASEGT. The CDR3 runs to 18 residues. V shed 6 bases and J shed 3 bases, with 27 bases lying between them. In DNA, the CDR3 is TGTGCCAGCAGACGATCACAGGGCCGGCTAGTATCGGTCTACGAGCAGTACTTC. Translating gives CASRRSQGRLVSVYEQYF.

Note on this clonotype: This may arise from a read error, as a much more abundant clone is one base away. The rearrangement links TRBV2 to TRBJ2-7; either TRBD1 or TRBD2 may fit D (5 bases each). CDR1 SNHLY and CDR2 FYNNEI come from the germline V gene. The CDR3 consists of 13 residues. V dropped 6 bases and J dropped 3 bases, with 12 bases sitting between them. CDR3 bases: TGTGCCAGCAGGTGGGACGGTCTCTACGAGCAGTACTTC. This translates into CASRWDGLYEQYF.

This clonotype appeared many times. The rearrangement uses TRBV15 and TRBJ2-1; 13 nucleotides match TRBD2. Germline V gene data show CDR1 as LNHNV and CDR2 as YYDKDF (reference sequence). Trimming at V came to 1 base and at J to 8 bases, leaving 8 bases not matched to a gene. This CDR3 region has 17 residues. The CDR3 protein is CATSRGLLAGGPDEQFF. The CDR3 coding sequence is TGTGCCACCAGCAGAGGCTTACTAGCGGGAGGGCCTGATGAGCAGTTCTTC.

This clonotype was recorded a few times. This chain links TRBV5-1 with TRBJ2-1, with a weak D call TRBD2 (6 bases). The CDR3 extends over 13 amino acids. Germline assignment: CDR1 SGHRS and CDR2 YFSETQ. V gave up 2 bases and J gave up 7 bases, with 10 bases separating them. The CDR3 nucleotides read TGCGCCAGCAGCTTCTTTCTAGCGAATGAGCAGTTCTTC. Residues: CASSFFLANEQFF. The whole variable domain, filled in from reference TRBV5-1 and TRBJ2-1, reads KAGVTQTPRYLIKTRGQQVTLSCSPISGHRSVSWYQQTPGQGLQFLFEYFSETQRNKGNFPGRFSGRQFSNSRSEMNVSTLELGDSALYLCASSFFLANEQFFGPGTRLTVL.

The chain has TRBV20-1 and TRBJ1-2, with a tentative D call TRBD1 (6 bases). The CDR3 consists of 18 residues. Per the germline V gene, CDR1 is DFQATT and CDR2 is SNEGSKA (reference sequence). Trimming took 1 base from V and 0 from J, leaving 21 bases between them. Here the CDR3 DNA reads TGCAGTGCTAGAGGATCGGGTGGAGGAACAGGGACTAACTATGGCTACACCTTC. This translates into CSARGSGGGTGTNYGYTF.

V is TRBV5-1 and J is TRBJ2-3, with TRBD2 matching over 9 bases. The trim removed 0 bases at V and 0 bases at J, leaving 2 bases unmatched. There are 16 residues in the CDR3. In germline, CDR1 is SGHRS, CDR2 YFSETQ. The CDR3 reads CASSLGLADSTDTQYF. CDR3 nucleotide sequence: TGCGCCAGCAGCTTGGGACTAGCGGATAGCACAGATACGCAGTATTTT.

This clonotype has only a few counts. V usage is TRBV12-3 or TRBV12-4 and J usage is TRBJ2-7, with 9 bases lining up with TRBD1. This CDR3 is built from 15 residues. Losses at the gene ends were 3 bases for V and 3 bases for J; bases not matched to a gene: 6. The CDR3 sequence: CASSFPGQGNYEQYF. In DNA form, the CDR3 reads TGTGCCAGCAGTTTTCCGGGACAGGGCAACTACGAGCAGTACTTC.

This clonotype showed up just a few times. The chain employs TRBV29-1 and TRBJ2-1; 14 bases are shared with TRBD2. V trimming: 6 bases; J trimming: 1 base; junction bases outside the gene matches: 8. The CDR3 consists of 17 residues. The germline gives CDR1 SQVTM, CDR2 ANQGSEA. Written as DNA, the CDR3 is TGCAGCGTCGCACGGACTAGCGGGAGGAAATCCTACAATGAGCAGTTCTTC. Translated: CSVARTSGRKSYNEQFF.

This clonotype appeared a few times. The chain recombines TRBV10-1 with TRBJ2-1; weak D call: TRBD2 (6 bases). Germline V gene lookup returns CDR1 WNHNN and CDR2 SYGVQD (reference sequence). Trimming stripped 6 bases from V and 6 bases from J, with 12 bases between. The CDR3 sequence is 13 residues long. Here the CDR3 DNA reads TGCGCCAGCAGCCTGATGCGGGGCAATGAGCAGTTCTTC. It is translated as CASSLMRGNEQFF.

This clonotype was detected a few times. The CDR3 bases are TGTGCCAGCAGTTCCTATAGGGATTCGGGCGAGCAGTACTTC. Encoded protein: CASSSYRDSGEQYF. The J gene is TRBJ2-7, the V gene TRBV27; D not resolved. V lost 4 bases and J 6 bases, leaving 16 bases between the germline ends. This CDR3 comprises 14 residues. CDR1 MNHEY and CDR2 SMNVEV come from the germline V gene (reference sequence).

This clonotype was observed a few times. The chain couples TRBV7-8 to TRBJ2-1, with 13 bases that match TRBD2. V gave up 5 bases and J gave up 3 bases; unmatched junction bases: 10. The germline gives CDR1 SGHVS, CDR2 FQNEAQ. This CDR3 region has 18 residues. Written as DNA, the CDR3 is TGTGCCAGCAGCCCCACTAGCGGGAGGGCCATAGGCTACAATGAGCAGTTCTTC. This gives the protein CASSPTSGRAIGYNEQFF.

The chain uses TRBV11-2 and TRBJ2-6, with 8 bases lining up with TRBD2. V shed 3 bases and J 0 bases; nucleotides not matched to a gene: 7. CDR1 and CDR2 (germline): SGHAT, FQNNGV. CDR3 length: 18 amino acids. This CDR3 is CASSFSLAANSGANVLTF. CDR3 DNA sequence: TGTGCCAGCAGCTTTTCACTAGCGGCAAACTCTGGGGCCAACGTCCTGACTTTC.

This clonotype is a singleton in its sample. A much larger clone differs from this one at a single base, so this may be a read error. The conserved final phenylalanine or tryptophan is absent from the CDR3, which likely points to a read error. The chain carries TRBV12-3 or TRBV12-4 and TRBJ2-5; D is uncertain. The CDR3 loop spans 11 amino acids. V lost 5 bases and J lost 5, with 6 bases in between. The CDR3 spells CASSQRETQYL. CDR3 nucleotides: TGTGCCAGCAGTCAAAGGGAGACCCAGTACCTC.

This clonotype came up a few times. V usage is TRBV4-1 and J usage is TRBJ2-1; the D gene is possibly TRBD2 (9 bases). This CDR3 spans 21 amino acids. From germline, CDR1 is MGHRA and CDR2 YSYEKL. V was shortened by 2 bases and J by 5 bases, with 31 bases between the two germline ends. The CDR3 region is CASSQPADRVGSGSLHNEQFF. The CDR3 DNA reads as TGCGCCAGCAGCCAACCTGCGGACAGGGTTGGTAGCGGGAGTCTCCACAATGAGCAGTTCTTC.

This clonotype has only a few counts. This sequence joins TRBV6-1 and TRBJ2-7; no definite D call. CDR1 is MNHNS, CDR2 SASEGT, per germline. The CDR3 totals 11 residues. V lost 6 bases, J lost 3 bases, and 6 bases lay in between. CDR3 loop: CASRPHYEQYF. The CDR3 nucleotides are TGTGCCAGCAGACCCCACTACGAGCAGTACTTC.